This T cell receptor (beta chain) was obtained from a study of control samples from healthy donors and cancer patients. The protocol was immunoSEQ multiplex PCR, while the TCRdb copy is restricted to in-frame clones and leaves out a portion. In the table there are about 220,000 clones, around 94% of which are singletons. The CDR3 is made up of 15 amino acids. Germline loops: CDR1 SGHTA, CDR2 FQGNSA. V dropped 1 base and J dropped 4; count of bases not matched to a gene: 4. The rearrangement joins TRBV7-2 to TRBJ1-5, with 7 bases matching TRBD1. The origin of this receptor is a man aged 45 to 65 in good health. The sample taken for sequencing was blood. CDR3 sequence reads: CASSLVRGENQPQHF. The CDR3 DNA reads TGTGCCAGCAGCTTAGTCAGGGGGGAGAATCAGCCCCAGCATTTT.